Following are 5 T cell receptor beta chains from one sample sequenced in a study of CD8 T cells in Susac syndrome. The RNA input was about 0.45 to 1 ug, and it was reverse transcribed with random hexamers. In TCRdb, the immunoSEQ multiplex PCR reads were re-called with MiXCR into one record per CDR3 protein. The data show some 110,000 distinct CDR3 sequences, around 94% seen once. The sample taken for sequencing was CD8+ T cells from PBMCs. These receptors originate from a human donor with Susac syndrome.

V usage is TRBV4-3 and J usage is TRBJ2-3; 9 nucleotides match TRBD2. The germline CDR1 and CDR2 sequences are LGHNA and YSLEER. V lost 0 bases and J lost 1; bases outside the gene matches: 8. The CDR3 extends over 18 amino acids. The CDR3 sequence: CASSQEGVAGGGTDTQYF. CDR3 DNA sequence: TGCGCCAGCAGCCAAGAGGGGGTCGCGGGGGGGGGCACAGATACGCAGTATTTT.

The J gene is TRBJ1-5, the V gene TRBV29-1, with TRBD1 identical over 8 bases. The length of the CDR3 is 17 residues. Per the germline V gene, CDR1 is SQVTM and CDR2 is ANQGSEA. The chain's CDR3 is CRTMTGEVVNSNQPQHF. CDR3 in DNA: TGCAGGACCATGACAGGGGAGGTCGTCAATAGCAATCAGCCCCAGCATTTT.

The chain carries TRBV2 and TRBJ2-3, with D hard to call. There are 10 residues in the CDR3. Germline loops: CDR1 SNHLY, CDR2 FYNNEI. V shed 7 bases and J shed 8 bases, with 7 bases lying between them. The CDR3 protein is CASTVATQYF. The CDR3, as DNA: TGTGCCAGCACGGTGGCTACGCAGTATTTT.

V usage is TRBV20-1 and J usage is TRBJ1-6; 9 bases fit TRBD1. Looked up from germline, CDR1 is DFQATT and CDR2 is SNEGSKA (reference sequence). The CDR3 loop spans 16 amino acids. V was clipped by 1 base and J by 9 bases; unmatched bases: 10. The CDR3 loop reads CSARGTWDRELSPLHF. CDR3 DNA: TGCAGTGCTAGAGGAACCTGGGACAGGGAACTTTCACCCCTCCACTTT.

The chain uses TRBV4-1 and TRBJ2-2, with 10 bases identical to TRBD2. Germline V CDR1 and CDR2: MGHRA, YSYEKL. The V gene end was trimmed by 1 base and the J gene end by 3 bases; junction bases not matched to a gene: 5. The CDR3 runs 17 residues. This CDR3 is CASSQGAGGLDTGELFF. Here the CDR3 DNA reads TGCGCCAGCAGCCAAGGAGCGGGGGGGCTTGACACCGGGGAGCTGTTTTTT.